The clone carrying this T cell receptor beta chain was counted a few times. The entry originates in a study of T-cell memory formation after mild COVID-19. Constant-segment-primed 5'RACE gave TCR alpha and TCR beta cDNA libraries with sample barcodes and UMIs. TCRdb analysed the 5' RACE reads with MiXCR anew, one entry per CDR3 protein. The sample has just over 350,000 distinct CDR3 sequences, around an eighth seen once; the top ten hold 22%. The sample comprised PBMCs or a T cell subset sorted from them (not recorded which). The receptor was isolated from a man younger than 30 who had mild COVID-19 (a few samples of this study predate the infection). Cell type and time point are not known.

The CDR3 DNA reads TGCAGTGCTCAGGGGCGGGGAGGAAACATTCAGTACTTC. Its translation: CSAQGRGGNIQYF. V gene TRBV20-1 combines with J gene TRBJ2-4; D is tentatively TRBD1 or TRBD2 (6 bases each). Germline V gene lookup returns CDR1 DFQATT and CDR2 SNEGSKA (reference sequence). Trimming removed 5 bases at V and 6 bases at J, with 14 bases between. This CDR3 is 13 amino acids long.